This T cell receptor (beta chain) is from a study of blood T cell repertoires in COVID-19. Background on the study: Acute and convalescent COVID-19 samples came from the United States, Italy and Spain. Sample material is recorded as cDNA or gDNA derived from T cells, B-cell-depleted T cells, or PBMCs.

The authors' processing: Using reference gene primer amplification, nucleated cell counts were estimated. Here immunoSEQ multiplex PCR was the method, and the copy in TCRdb shows in-frame clones only, minus some. V and J calls plus clone size are reproduced from that table; the DNA served to infer D and trimming. The sample includes approximately 71,000 clones, 70% to 80% of them seen just once. This clone has a handful of counts. Source material: peripheral blood. The receptor was derived from a man aged 55 to 70 with active or convalescent COVID-19.

CDR3 residues: CASSSTGGTGPQHF. CDR3 in DNA: TGTGCCAGCAGCTCCACAGGGGGCACGGGGCCCCAGCATTTT. This chain joins TRBV5-5 and TRBJ1-5; the match to TRBD1 covers 9 bases. Germline loops: CDR1 SGHKS, CDR2 YYEKEE (reference sequence). V lost 3 bases, J lost 9 bases, and 7 bases stayed unmatched. The CDR3 has 14 residues.